This entry lists 28 T cell receptor beta chains sequenced from one sample in a study of T cell responses to AZD1222 COVID-19 vaccine. Data came from immunoSEQ multiplex PCR; TCRdb stores just in-frame clones and leaves some out. There are roughly 97,000 clones in the sample; around 90% occur only once, and around 8.7% lies in the top ten. This specimen was peripheral blood, taken on day 0 of AZD1222 vaccination. All receptors come from an adult in good health.

V and J are TRBV20-1 and TRBJ2-7; D gene unclear. Germline V CDR1 and CDR2: DFQATT, SNEGSKA (reference sequence). This CDR3 comprises 10 residues. Trimming shortened V by 6 bases and J by 2 bases, and 5 bases separated the two germline ends. The CDR3 DNA sequence: TGCAGTGCCCAGACCTACGAGCAGTACTTC. Translation gives CSAQTYEQYF.

The chain uses TRBV28 and TRBJ1-2; D not certain. The length of the CDR3 is 12 residues. Germline values: CDR1 MDHEN, CDR2 SYDVKM. Trimming took 3 bases from V and 8 from J, leaving 10 bases between them. CDR3 coding DNA: TGTGCCAGCAGTTTCGATCGGCTCGGCTACACCTTC. This gives the protein CASSFDRLGYTF.

This rearrangement joins TRBV5-1 to TRBJ2-2, with 7 bases that match TRBD2. V lost 0 bases, J lost 6 bases, and 2 bases stayed unmatched. This CDR3 region has 14 residues. Germline V gives CDR1 SGHRS, CDR2 YFSETQ. Here the CDR3 DNA reads TGCGCCAGCAGCTTGGGGGACTACGCCGGGGAGCTGTTTTTT. This encodes CASSLGDYAGELFF.

The rearrangement links TRBV28 to TRBJ2-7; no reliable D call. There are 14 residues in the CDR3. V lost 1 base to trimming and J lost 3 bases, with 10 bases between them. The germline V gene encodes CDR1 MDHEN and CDR2 SYDVKM. The CDR3 bases are TGTGCCAGCAGTTTATTAGGGCCCGGCTACGAGCAGTACTTC. It codes for CASSLLGPGYEQYF.

V is TRBV7-2 and J is TRBJ2-4; the match to TRBD1 covers 7 bases. Germline CDR1 SGHTA, CDR2 FQGNSA. The CDR3 covers 18 residues. V shed 5 bases and J 6 bases; nucleotides not matched to a gene: 19. CDR3 sequence: CASSPVGQGVLGPNIQYF. The CDR3 DNA reads as TGTGCCAGCAGCCCTGTCGGGCAGGGGGTGCTTGGCCCAAACATTCAGTACTTC. Combining the CDR3 with reference TRBV7-2 and TRBJ2-4 gives the whole variable domain GAGVSQSPSNKVTEKGKDVELRCDPISGHTALYWYRQSLGQGLEFLIYFQGNSAPDKSGLPSDRFSAERTGGSVSTLTIQRTQQEDSAVYLCASSPVGQGVLGPNIQYFGAGTRLSVL.

The CDR3 bases are TGTGCCAGCAGTTTAGGGGGCATAGTGAACACTGAAGCTTTCTTT. This gives the protein CASSLGGIVNTEAFF. The chain carries TRBV27 and TRBJ1-1, with a weak D call TRBD1 (6 bases). CDR3 length: 15 amino acids. The ends were cut back, 2 bases at V and 0 bases at J, with 10 bases in the middle. CDR1 is MNHEY, CDR2 SMNVEV, per germline (reference sequence).

The V gene is TRBV5-1, the J gene TRBJ2-3; no clear D. From germline, CDR1 is SGHRS and CDR2 YFSETQ. The CDR3 is 14 residues long. V was shortened by 0 bases and J by 0 bases, with 5 bases between the two germline ends. CDR3 sequence reads: CASSLDKSTDTQYF. In DNA form, the CDR3 reads TGCGCCAGCAGCTTGGATAAGAGCACAGATACGCAGTATTTT.

The V call is TRBV7-2, the J call TRBJ1-4; 7 nucleotides line up with TRBD1. The V gene's germline CDR1 is SGHTA and CDR2 FQGNSA. The CDR3 spans 15 residues. J gave up 2 bases and V 3 bases, and 3 bases lay outside the gene matches. DNA of the CDR3: TGTGCCAGCAGCTTCGAGGGGGCCACTAATGAAAAACTGTTTTTT. It translates to CASSFEGATNEKLFF.

V usage is TRBV9 and J usage is TRBJ2-1; D could derive from TRBD1 or TRBD2 (5 bases each). V was clipped by 4 bases and J by 6 bases, with 23 bases between them. The CDR3 spans 17 residues. Germline V CDR1 and CDR2: SGDLS, YYNGEE. CDR3: CASSPPPGRRVANEQFF. In DNA form, the CDR3 reads TGTGCCAGCAGCCCACCCCCGGGGCGCCGAGTGGCCAATGAGCAGTTCTTC.

V and J are TRBV28 and TRBJ1-1; D remains ambiguous. V was cut by 6 bases and J by 0 bases, with 11 bases left in between. From germline, CDR1 is MDHEN and CDR2 SYDVKM. The CDR3 is made up of 14 amino acids. CDR3 region: CASSSDGLNTEAFF. In nucleotides, the CDR3 is TGTGCCAGCAGCTCAGACGGTCTGAACACTGAAGCTTTCTTT.

This clone has ten or more counts. The V gene is TRBV7-2, the J gene TRBJ1-2; tentatively, D is TRBD1 (6 bases). The CDR3 has 13 residues. Germline V lookup: CDR1 SGHTA, CDR2 FQGNSA. Between the trimmed V and J ends, which lost 4 bases and 4 bases, there was a span of 10 bases. The CDR3 protein is CASSSDRFYGYTF. In DNA, the CDR3 is TGTGCCAGCAGCTCGGACAGATTCTATGGCTACACCTTC. The whole variable domain, remainder taken from reference TRBV7-2 and TRBJ1-2, is GAGVSQSPSNKVTEKGKDVELRCDPISGHTALYWYRQSLGQGLEFLIYFQGNSAPDKSGLPSDRFSAERTGGSVSTLTIQRTQQEDSAVYLCASSSDRFYGYTFGSGTRLTVV.

This chain uses TRBV7-2 with TRBJ1-2; D unclear. The V and J ends lost 3 bases and 6 bases respectively, with 8 bases between them. This CDR3 is built from 12 residues. Germline CDR1 is SGHTA and CDR2 is FQGNSA. The CDR3 protein is CASSFHGDGYTF. The CDR3 bases are TGTGCCAGCAGCTTCCATGGGGATGGCTACACCTTC. Complete variable domain (other parts from reference TRBV7-2 and TRBJ1-2): GAGVSQSPSNKVTEKGKDVELRCDPISGHTALYWYRQSLGQGLEFLIYFQGNSAPDKSGLPSDRFSAERTGGSVSTLTIQRTQQEDSAVYLCASSFHGDGYTFGSGTRLTVV.

The chain carries TRBV28 and TRBJ2-5; possibly TRBD1 for D (5 bases). Germline V gene sequence: CDR1 MDHEN, CDR2 SYDVKM. The CDR3 is made up of 13 amino acids. Trimming pared 3 bases from V and 0 bases from J, leaving 5 bases between. DNA for the CDR3: TGTGCCAGCAGTTTGGACAACCAAGAGACCCAGTACTTC. It yields the protein CASSLDNQETQYF.

The chain combines TRBV5-1 with TRBJ1-6; 7 bases agree with TRBD1. Germline V gives CDR1 SGHRS, CDR2 YFSETQ. With 0 bases clipped from V and 5 bases from J, the junction kept 8 bases outside the gene matches. The CDR3 runs 17 residues. The CDR3: CASSLGVGQGDNSPLHF. DNA for the CDR3: TGCGCCAGCAGCTTGGGAGTAGGCCAGGGGGATAATTCACCCCTCCACTTT.

The chain employs TRBV5-1 and TRBJ2-3; 10 bases match TRBD1. The V segment lost 1 base and the J segment 4 bases; nucleotides outside the gene matches: 3. This CDR3 region has 15 residues. Germline V gene data show CDR1 as SGHRS and CDR2 as YFSETQ. The CDR3 region is CASSLLDRGADTQYF. In nucleotides, the CDR3 is TGCGCCAGCAGCTTGCTGGACAGGGGGGCAGATACGCAGTATTTT.

This clone was recorded only once. V is TRBV3-1 (or the pseudogene TRBV3-2) and J is TRBJ2-1; 7 bases map to TRBD1. Germline values: CDR1 LGHDT, CDR2 YNNKEL (reference sequence). V dropped 4 bases and J dropped 15; count of bases not matched to a gene: 18. The CDR3 has 15 amino acids. The CDR3 here is CASSPSGTAVPPPFF. DNA of the CDR3: TGTGCCAGCAGCCCTTCCGGGACAGCCGTTCCTCCCCCGTTCTTC.

CDR3 in DNA: TGCGCCAGCAGCCCTAGACGGGCATCCTACGGCAATCAGCCCCAGCATTTT. Translating gives CASSPRRASYGNQPQHF. V usage is TRBV4-3 and J usage is TRBJ1-5; D call uncertain. The V and J ends lost 4 bases and 2 bases respectively, with 18 bases between them. Germline V gene lookup returns CDR1 LGHNA and CDR2 YSLEER. The CDR3 runs 17 residues.

This rearrangement joins TRBV12-3 or TRBV12-4 to TRBJ1-2, with no clear D. The V gene lost 5 bases and the J gene lost 7 bases, with 8 bases spanning the gap. The CDR3 contains 11 residues. CDR3 loop: CASSPGAGYTF. CDR3 DNA: TGTGCCAGCAGTCCAGGAGCTGGCTACACCTTC.

The rearrangement links TRBV2 to TRBJ2-1; the D gene is possibly TRBD1 (5 bases). CDR3 size: 17 residues. The V gene lost 2 bases and the J gene lost 6 bases, with 20 bases spanning the gap. Germline V gives CDR1 SNHLY, CDR2 FYNNEI. Here the CDR3 DNA reads TGTGCCAGCAGTGAAATGATCTTGTCAGGGCGACGCAATGAGCAGTTCTTC. This gives the protein CASSEMILSGRRNEQFF.

This chain connects TRBV30 to TRBJ1-2; D is undetermined. CDR1 is GTSNPN, CDR2 SVGIG, per germline (reference sequence). Trimming pared 8 bases from V and 7 bases from J, leaving 14 bases between. The CDR3 spans 11 residues. The CDR3 sequence: CAGPREVGYTF. The DNA of the CDR3 is TGTGCCGGCCCGAGGGAGGTTGGCTACACCTTC. The full variable domain, with the rest looked up from reference TRBV30 and TRBJ1-2, is SQTIHQWPATLVQPVGSPLSLECTVEGTSNPNLYWYRQAAGRGLQLLFYSVGIGQISSEVPQNLSASRPQDRQFILSSKKLLLSDSGFYLCAGPREVGYTFGSGTRLTVV.

The V gene is TRBV2, the J gene TRBJ2-7; 10 bases map to TRBD1. Trimming removed 6 bases from V and 2 bases from J; junction bases left unmatched: 4. The CDR3 covers 14 residues. CDR1 SNHLY and CDR2 FYNNEI come from the germline V gene. The DNA for the CDR3 is TGTGCCAGCAGAACAGACAGGGGGCCCTACGAGCAGTACTTC. It is translated as CASRTDRGPYEQYF.

The rearrangement uses TRBV5-4 and TRBJ1-4; D is unclear. This CDR3 contains 13 residues. V lost 3 bases and J 2 bases, leaving 5 bases between the germline ends. Germline lookup yields CDR1 SGHNT and CDR2 YYREEE (reference sequence). The CDR3 bases are TGTGCCAGCAGCTCCGGGACTAATGAAAAACTGTTTTTT. Amino acids: CASSSGTNEKLFF.

The rearrangement uses TRBV5-4 and TRBJ2-1; D ambiguous. The CDR3 spans 15 residues. V was shortened by 2 bases and J by 1 base, with 10 bases between the two germline ends. Germline V gene sequence: CDR1 SGHNT, CDR2 YYREEE (reference sequence). This CDR3 reads CASSFIGGSYNEQFF. For the CDR3, the DNA is TGTGCCAGCAGCTTTATTGGCGGTTCCTACAATGAGCAGTTCTTC.

The chain carries TRBV6-5 and TRBJ1-4; D is perhaps TRBD1 (5 bases). V was cut by 6 bases and J by 1 base, with 9 bases left in between. Per germline, CDR1 MNHEY and CDR2 SVGAGI. The CDR3 contains 14 residues. The CDR3 is CASRIGGTNEKLFF. CDR3 nucleotides: TGTGCCAGCAGAATCGGGGGAACTAATGAAAAACTGTTTTTT.

The rearrangement joins TRBV25-1 to TRBJ2-7, with D perhaps TRBD1 (6 bases). V shed 7 bases and J shed 5 bases, with 12 bases lying between them. The CDR3 loop spans 12 amino acids. The germline gives CDR1 MGHDK, CDR2 SYGVNS. CDR3 sequence reads: CASKQGHDEQYF. The CDR3, as DNA: TGTGCCAGCAAGCAGGGGCACGACGAGCAGTACTTC.

This rearrangement joins TRBV7-9 to TRBJ2-1; D possibly uses TRBD1 or TRBD2 (5 bases each). V lost 4 bases to trimming and J lost 12 bases, with 16 bases between them. The length of the CDR3 is 13 residues. Germline loops: CDR1 SEHNR, CDR2 FQNEAQ (reference sequence). The CDR3 DNA follows: TGTGCCAGCAGCTCCCGGGACCACCAGGGGCAGTTCTTC. It specifies CASSSRDHQGQFF.

The chain recombines TRBV28 with TRBJ2-7; D unresolved. Deletions cut 2 bases from V and 0 bases from J, with 8 bases between. The germline V gene encodes CDR1 MDHEN and CDR2 SYDVKM. The CDR3 length is 14 residues. The CDR3 nucleotides read TGTGCCAGCAGTTTAATAGCCAGCTCCTACGAGCAGTACTTC. Translated: CASSLIASSYEQYF.

This rearrangement joins TRBV3-1 (or the pseudogene TRBV3-2) to TRBJ2-3, with TRBD2 matching 10 bases. This CDR3 contains 13 residues. Per germline, CDR1 LGHDT and CDR2 YNNKEL (reference sequence). V was clipped by 5 bases and J by 9 bases; unmatched bases: 5. The CDR3 sequence: CASSSGTSETQYF. CDR3 bases: TGTGCCAGCAGCTCCGGGACTAGCGAGACGCAGTATTTT.